This note documents a single T cell receptor beta chain sequence. The sample is drawn from a study of blood T cell repertoires in COVID-19. Data came from immunoSEQ multiplex PCR; TCRdb stores just in-frame clones and leaves some out. The repertoire holds about 270,000 clones, with 75% to 90% as singletons. Deletions cut 2 bases from V and 10 bases from J, with 17 bases between. Germline V lookup: CDR1 ENHRY, CDR2 SYGVKD. The CDR3 has 14 amino acids. The gene calls are TRBV10-3 and TRBJ1-2, with D possibly TRBD1 on 6 matching bases. The clonotype comes from a man aged 45-65 years with acute or convalescent COVID-19. Sequenced: peripheral blood. The CDR3 loop is CAISEDRTRGDYTF. As DNA, the CDR3 is TGTGCCATCAGTGAGGACAGGACCCGGGGAGACTACACCTTC.